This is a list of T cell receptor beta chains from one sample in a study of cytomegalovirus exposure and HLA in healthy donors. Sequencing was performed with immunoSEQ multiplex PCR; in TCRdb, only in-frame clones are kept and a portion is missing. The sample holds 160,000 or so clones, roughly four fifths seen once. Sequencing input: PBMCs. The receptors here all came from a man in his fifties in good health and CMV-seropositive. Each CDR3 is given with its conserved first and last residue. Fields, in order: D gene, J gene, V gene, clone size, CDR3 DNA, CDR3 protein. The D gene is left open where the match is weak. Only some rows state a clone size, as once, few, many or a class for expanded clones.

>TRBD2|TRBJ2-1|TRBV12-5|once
TGTGCTAGTGGTTTGAGCACCCGACTAGCGGGATACAATGAGCAGTTCTTC
CASGLSTRLAGYNEQFF
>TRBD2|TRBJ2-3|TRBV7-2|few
TGTGCCAGCAGCGTTAGCTCTCGGGGGGTGACAGATACGCAGTATTTT
CASSVSSRGVTDTQYF
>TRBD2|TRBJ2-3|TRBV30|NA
TGTGCCTGGAGCCCCCTAGCGGGGGCGGGAGATACGCAGTATTTT
CAWSPLAGAGDTQYF
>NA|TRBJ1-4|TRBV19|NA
TGTGCCAGTAGTTCAGGGACAACGAATGAAAAACTGTTTTTT
CASSSGTTNEKLFF
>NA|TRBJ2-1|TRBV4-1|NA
TGCGCCAGCAGCCAAGATCCCGACCCGACTGGATACAATGAGCAGTTCTTC
CASSQDPDPTGYNEQFF
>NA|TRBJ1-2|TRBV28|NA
TGTGCGGTCGGAGGGGGGGGAGAGCGTGGCTACACCTTC
CAVGGGGERGYTF
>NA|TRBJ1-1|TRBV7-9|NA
TGTGCCAGCAGCCCTTCCGCAGGGGAAGGTACTGAAGCTTTCTTT
CASSPSAGEGTEAFF
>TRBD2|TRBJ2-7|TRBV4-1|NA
TGCGCCAGCAGCCAAGATCGATCCACTAGCGGGCTTTCCTACGAGCAGTACTTC
CASSQDRSTSGLSYEQYF
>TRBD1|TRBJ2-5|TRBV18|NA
TGTGCCAGCTCACCAGAGGACAGGGGGACGGAGACCCAGTACTTC
CASSPEDRGTETQYF
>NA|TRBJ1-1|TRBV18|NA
TGTGCCAGCTCACCGGACACTTGGAACACTGAAGCTTTCTTT
CASSPDTWNTEAFF
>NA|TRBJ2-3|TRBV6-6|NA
TGTGCCAGCAGTTTTAGGGGGTTTGATACGCAGTATTTT
CASSFRGFDTQYF
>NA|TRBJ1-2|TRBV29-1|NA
TGCAGCGTTGACCGGCAGGGGCCTTTGGATAACTATGGCTACACCTTC
CSVDRQGPLDNYGYTF
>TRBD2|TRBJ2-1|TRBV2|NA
TGTGCCAGCCGTGGAGGGACTAGCGGGAGATACAATGAGCAGTTCTTC
CASRGGTSGRYNEQFF
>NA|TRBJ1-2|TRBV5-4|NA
TGTGCCAGCACCCCGAGCGCGGGGGTGGGGAGCTATGGCTACACCTTC
CASTPSAGVGSYGYTF
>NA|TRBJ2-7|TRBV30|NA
TGTGCCTGGAGTAGCGGAACCTACGAGCAGTACTTC
CAWSSGTYEQYF
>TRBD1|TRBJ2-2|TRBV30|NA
TGTGCCTGGGGGCGGACAGGGGACCCCGGGGAGCTGTTTTTT
CAWGRTGDPGELFF
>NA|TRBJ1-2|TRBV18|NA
TGTGCCAGCTCACCACCTGTCGCAGGGGAGCCTAACTATGGCTACACCTTC
CASSPPVAGEPNYGYTF
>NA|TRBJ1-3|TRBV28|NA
TGTGCCAGCAGTCCGGCGTCGGGTTCTGGAAACACCATATATTTT
CASSPASGSGNTIYF
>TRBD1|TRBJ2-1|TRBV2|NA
TGTGCCGAAGGCCCTCCGCAGGGGGTGGATGAGCAGTTCTTC
CAEGPPQGVDEQFF
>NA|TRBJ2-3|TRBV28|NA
TGTGCCAGCAGTTCCCAGCGGGACAGGAGAATCACAGATACGCAGTATTTT
CASSSQRDRRITDTQYF
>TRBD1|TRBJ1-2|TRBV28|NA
TGTGCCAGCAGTCAAGCGGGACAGGCTAACTATGGCTACACCTTC
CASSQAGQANYGYTF
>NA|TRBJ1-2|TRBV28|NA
TGTGCCAGCAGTAGACCCACCAGGGGCGCGGACTATGGCTACACCTTC
CASSRPTRGADYGYTF
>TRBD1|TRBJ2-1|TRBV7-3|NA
TGTGCCAGCAGCTGGGGACAGGGGGGCCATGAGCAGTTCTTC
CASSWGQGGHEQFF
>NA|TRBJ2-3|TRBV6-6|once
TGTGCCAGCAGTTACTCGACCGGGAGAGGAGATACGCAGTATTTT
CASSYSTGRGDTQYF
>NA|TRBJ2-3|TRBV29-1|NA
TGCAGCTTCCTGGGCCCTAACACAGATACGCAGTATTTT
CSFLGPNTDTQYF
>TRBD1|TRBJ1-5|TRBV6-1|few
TGTGCCAGCAGGGGGACAGGGGGCATCGTGCCCCAGCATTTT
CASRGTGGIVPQHF
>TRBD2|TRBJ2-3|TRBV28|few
TGTGCCAGCAGTCAAGGTGGCGGGGGGACCCCGACGCAGTATTTT
CASSQGGGGTPTQYF
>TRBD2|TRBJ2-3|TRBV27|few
TGTGCCAGCAGTCCCTCGCTCCTCGTAGCGGGAGTAGCAGATACGCAGTATTTT
CASSPSLLVAGVADTQYF
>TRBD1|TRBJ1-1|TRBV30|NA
TGTGCCTGGAGTACCGGGACAGACGGTGAAGCTTTCTTT
CAWSTGTDGEAFF
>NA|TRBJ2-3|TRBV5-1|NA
TGCGCCAGCAGCTTGGCTGTCGACTCTCAGACAGATACGCAGTATTTT
CASSLAVDSQTDTQYF
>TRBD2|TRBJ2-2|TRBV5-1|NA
TGCGCCAGCAGCCCCGGGACTAGAAACACCGGGGAGCTGTTTTTT
CASSPGTRNTGELFF
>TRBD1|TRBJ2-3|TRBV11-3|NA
TGTGCCAGCAGCTCCCGGACAGGGGGCACAGATACGCAGTATTTT
CASSSRTGGTDTQYF
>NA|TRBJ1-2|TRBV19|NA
TGTGCCAGTAGTACCCCAGGCGAACCCTACTATGGCTACACCTTC
CASSTPGEPYYGYTF
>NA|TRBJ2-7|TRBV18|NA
TGTGCCAGCTCACCCCAGGGGGGCACCGTTACCTACGAGCAGTACTTC
CASSPQGGTVTYEQYF
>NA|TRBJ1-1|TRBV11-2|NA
TGTGCCAGCAGCCCGGTCTTTGAAGCTTTCTTT
CASSPVFEAFF
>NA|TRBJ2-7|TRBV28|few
TGTGCCAGCAGTTTAACAGGGCCACTCAACGAGCAGTACTTC
CASSLTGPLNEQYF
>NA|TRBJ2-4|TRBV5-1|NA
TGCGCCAGCAGCTTGGAAGGCCCCCTAAACAGTCAGTACTTC
CASSLEGPLNSQYF
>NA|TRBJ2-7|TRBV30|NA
TGTGCCTGGAGTCTTTACGGTTACGAGCAGTACTTC
CAWSLYGYEQYF
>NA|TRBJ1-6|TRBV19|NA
TGTGCCAGAACCAGCGGGCAGGACCAATCACCCCTCCACTTT
CARTSGQDQSPLHF
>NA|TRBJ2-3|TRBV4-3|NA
TGCGCCAGCAGCCAAGAGGCCCAGGGGACAGATACGCAGTATTTT
CASSQEAQGTDTQYF
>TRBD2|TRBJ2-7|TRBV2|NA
TGTGCCAGCAGTGAATGGACTAGCGGGAGTCCGTACTTC
CASSEWTSGSPYF